This T cell receptor beta chain was profiled in a study of blood T cell repertoires in COVID-19 (TCRdb year 2020). For the study in its entirety: The collaborator samples originated in the United States, Italy and Spain and spanned the acute and convalescent phases of COVID-19. The prospective study material was composed of cDNA or gDNA derived from T cells, B-cell-depleted T cells, or PBMCs. The repertoires were made available in a free public database intended to serve as a resource for research on the immune response to SARS-CoV-2. The sample metadata nearly always contained a de-identified subject ID, COVID-19 status, age in years and sex. Samples came from the ongoing ImmuneRACE study (first 160 participants) plus 1,254 subjects from 6 global collaborators. The dataset comprised deeply sampled blood TCRbeta repertoires from subjects exposed to, actively infected with, or recovered from COVID-19. Where HLA class I and class II types were available, the types were taken from metadata supplied by the sample provider, not from assay-based typing.

Each collaborating institution followed its own protocols to collect whole blood in K2EDTA tubes. Collaborator samples were shipped for TCRbeta analysis as frozen whole blood, isolated PBMCs, or DNA extracted from either sample type. What the study reported, not specific to this receptor: Clinical and demographic metadata were provided uncurated, with the amount varying by source and participant.

For this clone: Its antigen is unknown. It has no much larger one-base neighbor in the sample; base qualities were not kept.

The CDR3 contains 15 residues, cysteine and phenylalanine counted. This entry keeps only the CDR3 DNA: 45 bases, framed from base 1. The germline V gene gives CDR1 as MDHEN and CDR2 as SYDVKM. After removal of 5 bases from V and 4 bases from J, the junction retains 8 bases not matched to a gene. TCRbeta CDR3 regions were amplified from genomic DNA by means of the immunoSEQ Assay, a bias-controlled multiplex PCR. On the authors' methods: Within the assay, amplification of reference gene primers was used to estimate how many nucleated cells each sample contained. To quantify the absolute abundance of each unique TCRbeta CDR3 rearrangement, sequence reads were collapsed and filtered. For each sample, productive Simpson clonality was calculated by taking the square root of Simpson's diversity index across productive rearrangements. TCRdb's version of the immuneACCESS table is confined to in-frame rearrangements and falls short of the full clone set. An unresolved V gene accounts for under half of the shortfall where checked; the remainder is of unknown origin. The DNA was the basis for D and trimming; V, J and clone size are from that table. A total of approximately 340,000 clones appear in this sample, about four fifths of them only once. Jointly, the top ten make up approximately 3.1% of the sample.

Recombination connected TRBV28 to TRBJ1-5, with 7 bases aligning to TRBD1. This TCR came from a man aged 25 to 45 with active or convalescent COVID-19. Specimen: peripheral blood. The nucleotide sequence reads TGTGCCAGCAGTCGCCGACAGGGAAGAAATCAGCCCCAGCATTTT. Its amino acids are CASSRRQGRNQPQHF.